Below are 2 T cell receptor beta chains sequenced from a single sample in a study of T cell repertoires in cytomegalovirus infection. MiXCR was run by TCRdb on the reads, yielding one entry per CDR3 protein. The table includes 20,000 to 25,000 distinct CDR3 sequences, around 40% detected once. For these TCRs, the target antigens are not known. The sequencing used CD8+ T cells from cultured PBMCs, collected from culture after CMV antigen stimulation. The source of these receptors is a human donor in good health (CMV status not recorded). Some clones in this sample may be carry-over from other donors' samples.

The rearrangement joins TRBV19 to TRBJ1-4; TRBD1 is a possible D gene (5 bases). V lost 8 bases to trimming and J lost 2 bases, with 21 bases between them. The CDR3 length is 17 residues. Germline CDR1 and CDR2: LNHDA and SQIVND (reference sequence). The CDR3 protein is CASYGAGRRSTNEKLFF. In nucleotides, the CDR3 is TGTGCCAGTTACGGCGCAGGGAGAAGGTCTACTAATGAAAAACTGTTTTTT.

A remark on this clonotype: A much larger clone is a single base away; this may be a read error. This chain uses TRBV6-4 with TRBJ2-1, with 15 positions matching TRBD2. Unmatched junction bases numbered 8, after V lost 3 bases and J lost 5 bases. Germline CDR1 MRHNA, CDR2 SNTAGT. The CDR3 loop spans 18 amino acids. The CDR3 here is CASSEDGTSGGLHNEQFF. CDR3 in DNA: TGTGCCAGCAGTGAGGATGGGACTAGCGGGGGGCTACACAATGAGCAGTTCTTC.